These 2 T cell receptor beta chains came from one sample sequenced in a study of human thymus T cells. Corrective heart surgery yielded the resections from which the thymus tissue came. This table comes from immunoSEQ multiplex PCR, and its TCRdb copy is limited to in-frame clones, with some not included. The sample yields about 130,000 clones, around 96% seen once. The sequencing sample was made of thymus tissue. Receptors originate from a boy in the first two years of life with a congenital heart defect but otherwise immunologically healthy.

The chain joins TRBV5-6 to TRBJ2-5; D gene ambiguous. Germline values: CDR1 SGHDT, CDR2 YYEEEE. Between the trimmed V and J ends, which lost 4 bases and 4 bases, there was a span of 14 bases. This CDR3 region has 14 residues. CDR3 DNA: TGTGCCAGCAGCCCGCGCCGGAAGGCAGAGACCCAGTACTTC. This codes for CASSPRRKAETQYF.

The chain carries TRBV7-2 and TRBJ1-6, with D uncertain. CDR3 size: 15 residues. Per the germline V gene, CDR1 is SGHTA and CDR2 is FQGNSA. With 5 bases removed from V and 9 bases from J, the gap between germline ends came to 17 bases. The CDR3 region has the DNA TGTGCCAGCAGCACCCGAATTGGACGGAGTTCACCCCTCCACTTT. Translating gives CASSTRIGRSSPLHF. The variable domain in full, completed from reference TRBV7-2 and TRBJ1-6, reads GAGVSQSPSNKVTEKGKDVELRCDPISGHTALYWYRQSLGQGLEFLIYFQGNSAPDKSGLPSDRFSAERTGGSVSTLTIQRTQQEDSAVYLCASSTRIGRSSPLHFGNGTRLTVT.